The 31 T cell receptor beta chains below were found in one sample sequenced in a study of blood T cell repertoires in COVID-19. TCRdb's copy holds only in-frame clones and misses some; the assay was immunoSEQ multiplex PCR. The sample shows 140,000 to 150,000 clones, approximately 88% of them seen only once. Material: peripheral blood. These receptors were collected from a man aged 60-69 years with active or convalescent COVID-19.

This chain joins TRBV11-2 and TRBJ2-7; D not certain. This CDR3 comprises 14 residues. V shed 0 bases and J shed 6 bases, with 12 bases lying between them. Looked up from germline, CDR1 is SGHAT and CDR2 is FQNNGV. The CDR3 loop reads CASSLEPSVAEQYF. CDR3 sequence (DNA): TGTGCCAGCAGCTTAGAGCCCAGTGTTGCCGAGCAGTACTTC. Full variable domain (rest looked up from reference TRBV11-2 and TRBJ2-7): EAGVAQSPRYKIIEKRQSVAFWCNPISGHATLYWYQQILGQGPKLLIQFQNNGVVDDSQLPKDRFSAERLKGVDSTLKIQPAKLEDSAVYLCASSLEPSVAEQYFGPGTRLTVT.

The chain links TRBV10-3 to TRBJ2-7; 10 nucleotides line up with TRBD1. This CDR3 is built from 13 residues. Trimming removed 7 bases from V and 5 bases from J; junction bases left unmatched: 5. The V gene's germline CDR1 is ENHRY and CDR2 SYGVKD. In DNA form, the CDR3 reads TGTGCCATCAAACTGGGACAGGGGCACGAGCAGTACTTC. Translation gives CAIKLGQGHEQYF.

J is TRBJ2-2 and V is TRBV5-4; the D gene is possibly TRBD1 (5 bases). This CDR3 is built from 16 residues. The ends were cut back, 1 base at V and 4 bases at J, with 14 bases in the middle. The germline V gene has CDR1 SGHNT and CDR2 YYREEE (reference sequence). CDR3: CASSLSWGAITGELFF. CDR3 DNA: TGTGCCAGCAGCTTGTCGTGGGGCGCGATCACCGGGGAGCTGTTTTTT.

This sequence joins TRBV11-1 and TRBJ2-7; 7 bases are shared with TRBD1. The ends lost 5 bases at V and 7 bases at J; junction bases unmatched: 8. CDR3 length: 13 residues. From germline, CDR1 is SGHAT and CDR2 FQDESV (reference sequence). In nucleotides, the CDR3 is TGTGCCAGCAGCGCGGACAGGATCGGGGAGCAGTACTTC. Protein product: CASSADRIGEQYF. The full variable domain, with the rest looked up from reference TRBV11-1 and TRBJ2-7, is EAEVAQSPRYKITEKSQAVAFWCDPISGHATLYWYRQILGQGPELLVQFQDESVVDDSQLPKDRFSAERLKGVDSTLKIQPAELGDSAMYLCASSADRIGEQYFGPGTRLTVT.

J is TRBJ1-2 and V is TRBV10-3, with a tentative D call TRBD1 (6 bases). V was cut by 6 bases and J by 5 bases, with 19 bases left in between. The CDR3 runs 15 residues. Germline values: CDR1 ENHRY, CDR2 SYGVKD. The CDR3 here is CAIRSRDTQGYGYTF. The DNA of the CDR3 is TGTGCCATCAGGAGCCGGGACACCCAAGGATATGGCTACACCTTC.

This clone was detected only once. V is TRBV10-3 and J is TRBJ2-3; 9 bases align to TRBD2. CDR1 ENHRY and CDR2 SYGVKD come from the germline V gene. The CDR3 has 15 residues. J lost 3 bases, V lost 4 bases, and 5 bases had no gene match. CDR3 bases: TGTGCCATCAGTGTGGGCGGGAGGGCAACAGATACGCAGTATTTT. Its translation: CAISVGGRATDTQYF.

The chain couples TRBV19 to TRBJ2-5; weak D call: TRBD1 (7 bases). V dropped 5 bases and J dropped 4 bases, with 20 bases sitting between them. The CDR3 is 16 amino acids. The germline gives CDR1 LNHDA, CDR2 SQIVND (reference sequence). The CDR3 is CASSVRETGWGETQYF. CDR3 nucleotide sequence: TGTGCCAGTAGTGTCCGGGAGACAGGGTGGGGAGAGACCCAGTACTTC.

This sequence joins TRBV6-5 and TRBJ2-7, with 7 bases fitting TRBD1. The CDR3 extends over 14 amino acids. Germline lookup yields CDR1 MNHEY and CDR2 SVGAGI. J lost 1 base, V lost 6 bases, and 6 bases had no gene match. The CDR3 bases are TGTGCCAGCAGCAAGTCGGACAGGTCCTACGAGCAGTACTTC. Its translation: CASSKSDRSYEQYF.

This chain connects TRBV5-4 to TRBJ2-5; 12 bases map to TRBD1. The junction had 6 bases not matched to a gene; V was cut back by 4 bases and J by 5 bases. The V gene's germline CDR1 is SGHNT and CDR2 YYREEE (reference sequence). The CDR3 totals 15 residues. CDR3 coding DNA: TGTGCCAGCAGCCGGGACAGGGGGCGGAAGGAGACCCAGTACTTC. Translation: CASSRDRGRKETQYF.

The rearrangement links TRBV6-1 to TRBJ1-6; 7 bases line up with TRBD1. Looked up from germline, CDR1 is MNHNS and CDR2 is SASEGT. V lost 0 bases, J lost 0 bases, and 5 bases stayed unmatched. CDR3 length: 18 amino acids. The CDR3 spells CASSEAGWDSSYNSPLHF. DNA of the CDR3: TGTGCCAGCAGTGAAGCGGGGTGGGACAGCTCCTATAATTCACCCCTCCACTTT.

V gene TRBV7-2 combines with J gene TRBJ1-3; D might be TRBD1 (6 bases). In germline, CDR1 is SGHTA, CDR2 FQGNSA. Trimming removed 4 bases at V and 2 bases at J, with 12 bases between. CDR3 length equals 15 residues. This CDR3 reads CASSWQRDTGNTIYF. CDR3 sequence (DNA): TGTGCCAGCAGCTGGCAAAGGGACACTGGAAACACCATATATTTT.

This chain links TRBV19 with TRBJ1-5, with a tentative D call TRBD1 (6 bases). CDR1 LNHDA and CDR2 SQIVND come from the germline V gene (reference sequence). The CDR3 covers 12 residues. V lost 7 bases to trimming and J lost 6 bases, with 10 bases between them. The CDR3 DNA reads TGTGCCAGTAATACAGGGAGTCAGCCCCAGCATTTT. This translates into CASNTGSQPQHF.

The CDR3 DNA is TGTGCCAGCAGCCTCACCGGGACTAGAAACCAAGAGACCCAGTACTTC. This codes for CASSLTGTRNQETQYF. This sequence joins TRBV5-4 and TRBJ2-5, with 8 positions matching TRBD2. CDR3 size: 16 residues. CDR1 and CDR2 (germline): SGHNT, YYREEE (reference sequence). After removal of 4 bases from V and 0 bases from J, the junction contained 8 bases not matched to a gene.

The chain employs TRBV5-4 and TRBJ1-5; 8 nucleotides agree with TRBD1. Trimming at V came to 4 bases and at J to 6 bases, leaving 9 bases not matched to a gene. Germline V gene lookup returns CDR1 SGHNT and CDR2 YYREEE (reference sequence). The CDR3 runs 15 residues. The CDR3 region has the DNA TGTGCCAGCAGCCCCGGACAGGGCGGAAGTCAGCCCCAGCATTTT. Translating it yields CASSPGQGGSQPQHF.

This chain links TRBV9 with TRBJ2-3; D gene ambiguous. Trimming took 0 bases from V and 2 from J, leaving 10 bases between them. The CDR3 length is 15 residues. CDR1 SGDLS and CDR2 YYNGEE come from the germline V gene. For the CDR3, the DNA is TGTGCCAGCAGCGTAGTTGCACTCTCCACAGATACGCAGTATTTT. Protein: CASSVVALSTDTQYF.

The chain joins TRBV3-1 (or the pseudogene TRBV3-2) to TRBJ2-7; 10 bases fit TRBD2. This CDR3 is 15 amino acids long. Trimming removed 5 bases from V and 2 bases from J; junction bases left unmatched: 6. Germline lookup yields CDR1 LGHDT and CDR2 YNNKEL (reference sequence). CDR3 nucleotides: TGTGCCAGCAGCTCGACTAGCGGGCCAACCTACGAGCAGTACTTC. Its protein product is CASSSTSGPTYEQYF.

The chain recombines TRBV5-1 with TRBJ2-3; 10 nucleotides line up with TRBD2. From germline, CDR1 is SGHRS and CDR2 YFSETQ. V dropped 1 base and J dropped 6; count of bases not matched to a gene: 8. This CDR3 has 16 amino acids. The CDR3 reads CASSLRSSGSGDTQYF. The CDR3 bases are TGCGCCAGCAGCTTGAGGTCTAGCGGGAGCGGGGATACGCAGTATTTT.

The chain joins TRBV28 to TRBJ2-5; TRBD2 matches at 11 bases. This CDR3 has 17 residues. Germline V gene lookup returns CDR1 MDHEN and CDR2 SYDVKM. Trimming at V came to 5 bases and at J to 2 bases, leaving 10 bases not matched to a gene. CDR3 in DNA: TGTGCCAGCAGTGTGGGGCTAGCGGGAGGTCCTCAAGAGACCCAGTACTTC. Translation: CASSVGLAGGPQETQYF.

The V gene is TRBV7-2, the J gene TRBJ2-1; the D gene is possibly TRBD2 (6 bases). The CDR3 extends over 13 amino acids. Trimming took off 5 bases at V and 6 bases at J, with 11 bases between the two ends. Germline values: CDR1 SGHTA, CDR2 FQGNSA. The CDR3 bases are TGTGCCAGCAGCCCCTGGACTACCAATGAGCAGTTCTTC. Its protein is CASSPWTTNEQFF.

This rearrangement joins TRBV28 to TRBJ2-1; the match to TRBD1 covers 9 bases. The CDR3 is 16 residues long. In germline, CDR1 is MDHEN, CDR2 SYDVKM. V lost 5 bases to trimming and J lost 2 bases; unmatched junction nucleotides: 7. The CDR3, as DNA: TGTGCCAGCAGTGGGAACAGGGGGCAGGCCTACAATGAGCAGTTCTTC. Its protein product is CASSGNRGQAYNEQFF.

This chain connects TRBV7-2 to TRBJ1-6, with D possibly being TRBD1 (5 bases). The length of the CDR3 is 14 residues. Germline CDR1 is SGHTA and CDR2 is FQGNSA. V lost 1 base and J 10 bases, leaving 11 bases between the germline ends. Here the CDR3 reads CASSLDQGSSPLHF. DNA of the CDR3: TGTGCCAGCAGCTTAGACCAGGGCAGCTCACCCCTCCACTTT.

The chain uses TRBV30 and TRBJ1-5; D is perhaps TRBD1 (6 bases). CDR1 and CDR2 from the germline V gene are GTSNPN and SVGIG (reference sequence). V was trimmed by 0 bases and J by 4 bases, leaving 13 bases between them. This CDR3 has 15 residues. DNA for the CDR3: TGTGCCTGGAGTGTTGGTACAGGGCGAAATCAGCCCCAGCATTTT. It codes for CAWSVGTGRNQPQHF.

V and J are TRBV28 and TRBJ1-6; D is ambiguous. V shed 5 bases and J shed 5 bases, with 4 bases lying between them. Germline CDR1 reads MDHEN; CDR2 reads SYDVKM. This CDR3 has 12 amino acids. The CDR3 region has the DNA TGTGCCAGCAGTCCCGATAATTCACCCCTCCACTTT. Translation gives CASSPDNSPLHF. Filled out from reference TRBV28 and TRBJ1-6, the complete variable domain reads DVKVTQSSRYLVKRTGEKVFLECVQDMDHENMFWYRQDPGLGLRLIYFSYDVKMKEKGDIPEGYSVSREKKERFSLILESASTNQTSMYLCASSPDNSPLHFGNGTRLTVT.

The rearrangement links TRBV28 to TRBJ1-1; D is possibly TRBD1 (5 bases). CDR1 and CDR2 (germline): MDHEN, SYDVKM. There are 13 residues in the CDR3. Trimming left V 5 bases short and J 4 bases short, with 11 bases between. CDR3 DNA sequence: TGTGCCAGCAGTCCCAGGGTGGGCACTGAAGCTTTCTTT. This translates into CASSPRVGTEAFF. Supplemented by reference TRBV28 and TRBJ1-1, the full variable domain reads DVKVTQSSRYLVKRTGEKVFLECVQDMDHENMFWYRQDPGLGLRLIYFSYDVKMKEKGDIPEGYSVSREKKERFSLILESASTNQTSMYLCASSPRVGTEAFFGQGTRLTVV.

The genes are TRBV3-1 (or the pseudogene TRBV3-2) and TRBJ2-7, with 7 bases aligning to TRBD2. Germline loops: CDR1 LGHDT, CDR2 YNNKEL (reference sequence). This CDR3 region has 13 residues. J gave up 6 bases and V 4 bases, and 6 bases lay outside the gene matches. The CDR3 sequence: CASSPTLAGEQYF. The CDR3, as DNA: TGTGCCAGCAGCCCGACCTTAGCGGGCGAGCAGTACTTC.

The chain joins TRBV2 to TRBJ1-2; the D gene is possibly TRBD1 (6 bases). This CDR3 is 15 amino acids long. The V end was cut by 3 bases, the J end by 4 bases, with 15 bases between. CDR1 SNHLY and CDR2 FYNNEI come from the germline V gene. The CDR3: CASSDQDRRFYGYTF. The CDR3 DNA sequence: TGTGCCAGCAGTGATCAGGACAGAAGGTTCTATGGCTACACCTTC.

The V gene is TRBV4-1, the J gene TRBJ2-1; 10 bases agree with TRBD2. The CDR3 extends over 18 amino acids. V shed 0 bases, J shed 2 bases, and the junction held 7 bases outside the gene matches. CDR1 and CDR2 (germline): MGHRA, YSYEKL. The CDR3: CASSQDVAGGPTYNEQFF. The CDR3 coding sequence is TGCGCCAGCAGCCAAGATGTAGCGGGAGGCCCCACCTACAATGAGCAGTTCTTC.

The chain links TRBV19 to TRBJ2-2; TRBD1 matches at 10 bases. The V segment lost 8 bases and the J segment 3 bases; nucleotides outside the gene matches: 3. The germline CDR1 and CDR2 sequences are LNHDA and SQIVND (reference sequence). The CDR3 loop spans 14 amino acids. The CDR3 DNA reads as TGTGCCAGTCGACAGGGGGCCTACACCGGGGAGCTGTTTTTT. Residues: CASRQGAYTGELFF.

The genes are TRBV28 and TRBJ2-4; D might be TRBD1 (6 bases). Trimming pared 6 bases from V and 7 bases from J, leaving 13 bases between. This CDR3 contains 13 residues. Per germline, CDR1 MDHEN and CDR2 SYDVKM. Here the CDR3 DNA reads TGTGCCAGCAGCGCGATCGACAGGAACATTCAGTACTTC. Its translation is CASSAIDRNIQYF.

This clone was seen only once. The chain combines TRBV11-2 with TRBJ1-2; D call uncertain. The CDR3 has 14 residues. Trimming left V 6 bases short and J 2 bases short, with 13 bases between. Germline loops: CDR1 SGHAT, CDR2 FQNNGV. This CDR3 reads CASRSPGRNYGYTF. CDR3 bases: TGTGCCAGCAGGAGCCCGGGGAGGAACTATGGCTACACCTTC.

The chain recombines TRBV7-2 with TRBJ2-2; TRBD2 matches at 9 bases. There are 16 residues in the CDR3. Germline values: CDR1 SGHTA, CDR2 FQGNSA. V trimming: 1 base; J trimming: 4 bases; junction bases outside the gene matches: 4. CDR3: CASSLGGRDGTGELFF. The CDR3, as DNA: TGTGCCAGCAGCTTAGGCGGGAGGGATGGCACCGGGGAGCTGTTTTTT.